These T cell receptor beta chains were read from a single sample in a study of OX40 agonist ivuxolimab in advanced cancers. Here immunoSEQ multiplex PCR was the method, and the copy in TCRdb shows in-frame clones only, minus some. The table shows roughly 76,000 clones, with roughly 88% occurring only once. The sequences come from CD4+ or CD8+ T cells sorted from blood, collected in a trial of the OX40 agonist ivuxolimab. These receptors were taken from an adult with an advanced solid tumor such as melanoma, head and neck, liver or kidney cancer. CDR3s include the opening cysteine and the closing phenylalanine or tryptophan. The order of the fields is CDR3 DNA, CDR3 protein, D gene, V gene, J gene, clone size. The D gene is left open where the match is weak. Size tells how often a clone was seen (once, few, many) or the class of an expanded clone, and some rows leave it out.

TGTGCCAGCAGCCGGTTGGCGAATAGCAATCAGCCCCAGCATTTT	CASSRLANSNQPQHF	-	TRBV7-8	TRBJ1-5	few
TGTGCTAGTGGTTTGGTGCCAGCCCAGGGGCCCCAGCATTTT	CASGLVPAQGPQHF	-	TRBV12-5	TRBJ1-5	-
TGTGCCAGCAGCCCCTCAGGGACAGGGAGGACTGAAGCTTTCTTT	CASSPSGTGRTEAFF	TRBD1	TRBV9	TRBJ1-1	-
TGCGCCAGCAGCTTCGGACTAAGGACCTATACAGATACGCAGTATTTT	CASSFGLRTYTDTQYF	-	TRBV5-1	TRBJ2-3	-
TGCGCCAGCAGCATAGGACAGGGGGCAGATACGCAGTATTTT	CASSIGQGADTQYF	TRBD1	TRBV5-1	TRBJ2-3	-
TGTGCCAGCAGCTTAGATAGGGGTAGCGGCTCCTACAATGAGCAGTTCTTC	CASSLDRGSGSYNEQFF	-	TRBV11-3	TRBJ2-1	-
TGCGCCAGCAGCGGGATAGCCGCCCCTCCCGAGACCCAGTACTTC	CASSGIAAPPETQYF	-	TRBV5-1	TRBJ2-5	once
TGTGCCAGCAGCCCCGGATCGGCACCGGGGTCCCAGCATTTT	CASSPGSAPGSQHF	-	TRBV6-6	TRBJ1-5	-
TGTGCCAGCAGCTTAGAGACTGGCTACGAGCAGTACTTC	CASSLETGYEQYF	-	TRBV7-8	TRBJ2-7	-
TGTGCCAGCAGCTTAGCGTTGCCCGTAAGCGGCTATGGCTACACCTTC	CASSLALPVSGYGYTF	-	TRBV7-9	TRBJ1-2	-
TGTGCCAGCAGCCCCGGGACTAGCGGGAGAGATACGCAGTATTTT	CASSPGTSGRDTQYF	TRBD2	TRBV7-2	TRBJ2-3	-
TGTGCCAGCAGGGCTTCAAGACCTAGCACAGATACGCAGTATTTT	CASRASRPSTDTQYF	-	TRBV2	TRBJ2-3	-
TGTGCCAGCAGAACAGGGGGCAAGTACGAGCAGTACTTC	CASRTGGKYEQYF	TRBD1	TRBV6-5	TRBJ2-7	-
TGTGCCAGCAGCGTCCTCAGGGGGGTTGAGGGTATCACTGAAGCTTTCTTT	CASSVLRGVEGITEAFF	-	TRBV21-1	TRBJ1-1	-
TGTGCCAGCAGCTTGGGACAGGGAATCGATGAGCAGTTCTTC	CASSLGQGIDEQFF	TRBD1	TRBV7-9	TRBJ2-1	-
TGTGCCAGCAGTTACTCCGGGACAGGGGTCCACACTGAAGCTTTCTTT	CASSYSGTGVHTEAFF	TRBD1	TRBV6-6	TRBJ1-1	-
TGTGCCAGCAGGGGACCCCTGCAGTATGGCTACACCTTC	CASRGPLQYGYTF	-	TRBV6-6	TRBJ1-2	-